This TCR beta chain is from a study of graft-versus-host responses after intestinal transplantation (dated by TCRdb to about 2021). With regard to the full study: Recipients received multivisceral, liver-intestinal, or isolated intestinal transplants. A peak of at least 4% donor T cells among recipient peripheral blood mononuclear cells was the definition used for donor T cell macrochimerism. After intestinal transplantation, graft-versus-host and host-versus-graft alloreactive T cell clones were followed in the graft, circulation and bone marrow using bulk TCR-beta CDR3 sequencing. Alloreactive clones were identified by sequencing pre-transplant mixed lymphocyte reaction products and comparing these products with unstimulated pre-transplant donor and recipient T cells. Rather than being sequenced by the commercial service, samples from a few later patients were sequenced in-house on an Illumina MiSeq and processed with MiXCR. A cohort of about two dozen intestinal transplant recipients, including one retransplant, was enrolled, and 3 patients lacking pretransplant specimens were excluded. Every recipient was given anti-thymocyte globulin induction, then maintenance tacrolimus and steroids for 3 to 4 years. Broader findings and caveats from the paper: Conclusions were limited by the relatively low number and heterogeneity of intestinal transplant patients. Early after transplant, peak levels of circulating GvH clones were found to be associated with declines in HvG clones. GvH clones turned up in recipient bone marrow, with some appearing earlier in ileal mucosa or blood, a pattern consistent with an intestinal mucosal origin. High GvH to HvG T cell clonal ratios were observed in the allografts of patients with donor T cell macrochimerism.

The time point label on this specimen signifies: cells obtained before transplantation from donor or recipient. CD3+CD4+ and CD3+CD8+ populations were FACS-sorted from unstimulated pre-transplant donor and recipient cells taken from spleen or lymph nodes. Spanning cysteine to phenylalanine, the CDR3 consists of 11 amino acids. Of the read, only the CDR3 DNA is kept; its 33 bases are in frame from base 1. V gives up 6 bases and J gives up 3 bases, and the segment between their germline ends measures 6 bases. Taken from the germline V gene, the CDR1 and CDR2 loops are MNHNS and SASEGT. Points on this clone: This clone's antigen is unknown. Base qualities are not recorded, but no much larger clone differs from it by a single base.

The receptor library was made with the immunoSEQ multiplex PCR assay. In most patients, genomic DNA was isolated using the Qiagen DNeasy Blood and Tissue Kit and sent frozen to Adaptive Biotechnologies for TCR sequencing. Adaptive Biotechnologies carried out high-throughput TCR-beta CDR3 sequencing of genomic DNA for most patients. The paper's processing steps were these. TCR sequencing data were retrieved from Adaptive's ImmunoSEQ software for around 20 patients, whereas a few other patients were processed with MiXCR and VDJtools. To correct CD4 versus CD8 sorting errors, sequences present in both subsets at a frequency ratio below 5:1 were removed. CDR3 nucleotide sequences shared by donor and recipient were removed because the origin of these sequences could not be assigned. To be classed as alloreactive, a clone needed at least 2-fold expansion over unstimulated cells and a minimum CFSE-low frequency of 0.002% (template counts) or 0.001% (read counts). A clone was considered mappable if detected in the sequenced pre-transplant spleen, lymph node, or MLR CFSE-low populations of the donor or recipient. Cumulative frequency of alloreactive clones was calculated as a percentage of all sequences weighted by copy number. TCRdb took this table from immuneACCESS and kept in-frame rearrangements with V and J called. Such tables lack part of the clones; where checked against another copy, unresolved V genes explain under half of the gap, and the rest is unexplained. V and J calls plus clone size are reproduced from that table; the DNA served to infer D and trimming. This sample gives about 99,000 clones in total; over 85% of them show up just once. Approximately 1% of the sample comes from the top ten.

This material consisted of unstimulated CD8+ T cells sorted from spleen or lymph node cells, taken before intestinal transplant. The TCR originated in a human donor who received an intestinal transplant. Here the chain combines TRBV6-1 and TRBJ2-7; the D gene remains uncertain. The CDR3 loop reads CASSDGYEQYF. The DNA sequence is as follows: TGTGCCAGCAGCGATGGCTACGAGCAGTACTTC.